This T cell receptor (beta chain) was recorded in a study of Ad26.COV2.S vaccination and SARS-CoV-2 variants (dated by TCRdb to 2020 to 2022). Study-level background: Vaccine-arm donors were drawn from COV1001, a multicentre, randomized, double-blind, placebo-controlled phase I-IIa trial of Ad26.COV2.S in healthy adults. Ad26.COV2.S was given intramuscularly at 5x10^10 or 1x10^11 viral particles, as a single shot or as two shots 56 days apart. Sequencing of the TCRbeta repertoire served to evaluate the specificity and breadth of SARS-CoV-2-reactive T cell receptors following Ad26.COV2.S vaccination. The TCR-sequenced set comprised approximately 32 samples: approximately 19 Ad26.COV2.S vaccine recipients, 5 placebo recipients and 8 SARS-CoV-2 convalescent individuals. Trial participants were randomized into five groups of five, in which low-dose or high-dose Ad26.COV2.S was given once or twice, or placebo was given on both occasions. Investigators did not know the trial group allocation while performing experiments and assessing outcomes. Broad study findings and their caveats: The study was not powered for comparison of responses between vaccine doses or regimens. Comparable non-spike TCR breadth was observed between vaccine and placebo recipients, consistent with only spike being contained in the vaccine. Substantial breadth of spike-specific CD8+ and CD4+ T cell responses was reported after vaccination. The authors noted that total T cell responses may have been underestimated by the TCR breadth and depth analyses. Spike-specific TCR breadth was higher in Ad26.COV2.S recipients than in placebo recipients (P = 0.0014).

The CDR1 and CDR2 encoded by the germline V gene (reference sequence) are GTSNPN and SVGIG. The CDR3 numbers 13 residues from cysteine through phenylalanine. Here the CDR3 DNA is all that survives: 39 bases in frame from base 1. V is trimmed back by 7 bases and J by 1 base, and the junction contains 2 bases that no gene match accounts for. Concerning this clone itself: Which antigen it targets is not known. Base qualities are not provided; no much larger clone lies one nucleotide away.

The sample's treatment or condition label, in plain terms: about 20 received Ad26.COV2.S at low or high dose, single or two shots; 5 received placebo; per-sample allocation not given. Repertoires of vaccine and placebo recipients were sequenced from samples taken on day 63 after the first injection. Cohort 1b enrolled roughly 25 adults aged 18-55 years at a single site in Boston, USA, between 29 July and 7 August 2020. Ad26.COV2.S was a replication-incompetent adenovirus type 26 vector that expressed a prefusion-stabilized SARS-CoV-2 spike protein derived from the original Wuhan strain. The immunoSEQ Assay was used to sequence TCRbeta CDR3 regions. After extraction, genomic DNA underwent amplification by bias-controlled multiplex PCR, followed by high-throughput sequencing. In the source study's methods: To quantify the absolute abundance of every unique TCRbeta CDR3 region, sequences were collapsed and filtered. T cell fraction was estimated by normalizing TCRbeta template counts to usable DNA, which was measured by amplifying reference genes present in all nucleated cells. Repertoire TCRs were annotated as SARS-CoV-2-specific by exact matching of V gene, CDR3 amino acid sequence and J gene to a known reactive TCR set. The reference SARS-CoV-2 TCR set was derived from MIRA and filtered for enrichment in COVID-19-positive ImmuneCODE repertoires, a step that removed public or cross-reactive TCRs. Using the MIRA antigens, annotated TCRs were further analysed by specific ORF or by position within an ORF. Breadth was defined as the number of annotated unique rearrangements divided by the total number of unique productive rearrangements, and depth was defined as the summed frequency of the annotated unique rearrangements. Two-sided Wilcoxon rank-sum tests were used to compare TCR breadth between groups. Held by TCRdb, this immuneACCESS table contains in-frame sequences only and omits some clones. Under half of the omission traces to an unresolved V gene where checked; the cause of the rest is unknown. Clone size and V and J calls were adopted from that table, with D and trimming inferred from the DNA. The sample table contains hundreds of thousands of clones; only one count was recorded for more than 75% of them. Together, the top ten hold roughly 3.2% of the sample.

The TCR comes from a person between 18 and 65 years old who received the Ad26.COV2.S COVID-19 vaccine or a placebo. Material: peripheral blood, obtained in a trial of Ad26.COV2.S vaccine versus placebo. Recombination joined TRBV30 with TRBJ2-2, with 8 central nucleotides matching TRBD1. The CDR3 amino acid sequence is: CAFDRGNTGELFF. The nucleotides read TGTGCCTTTGACAGGGGGAACACCGGGGAGCTGTTTTTT.